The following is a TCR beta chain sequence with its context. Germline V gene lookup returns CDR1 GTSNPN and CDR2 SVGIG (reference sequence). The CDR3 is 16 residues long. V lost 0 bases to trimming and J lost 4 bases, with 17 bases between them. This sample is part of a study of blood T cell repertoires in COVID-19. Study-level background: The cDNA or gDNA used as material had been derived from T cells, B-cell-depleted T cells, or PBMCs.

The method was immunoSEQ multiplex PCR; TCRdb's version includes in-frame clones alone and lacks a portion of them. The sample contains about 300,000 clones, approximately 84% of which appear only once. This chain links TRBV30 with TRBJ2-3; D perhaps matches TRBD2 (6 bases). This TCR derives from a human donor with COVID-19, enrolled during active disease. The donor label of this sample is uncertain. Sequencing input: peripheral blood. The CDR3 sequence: CAWSVMREGMADTQYF. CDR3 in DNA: TGTGCCTGGAGTGTAATGCGGGAAGGGATGGCAGATACGCAGTATTTT.